This TCR beta chain was obtained from a study of CD8 T cells in Susac syndrome. Broader study findings: The study acknowledged a relatively small number of individuals in its TCR sequencing and HLA analysis. Clonal CD8+ expansion in Susac was highest in TEMRA cells and active patients. The study identified about sixteen and five Susac-specific public clones in total CD8+ and CD8+ TEMRA repertoires.

Trimming shortened V by 8 bases and J by 6 bases, and 14 bases separated the two germline ends. The CDR3 contains 11 residues. Germline values: CDR1 SQVTM, CDR2 ANQGSEA. Points on this clonotype: What it recognizes is unknown.

Random hexamers were used to reverse transcribe an amount of about 0.45 to 1 ug RNA. Amplification of the TCR beta CDR3 was carried out by immunoSEQ multiplex PCR, which spanned a total of 54 Vbeta and 13 Jbeta segments. TCRdb reanalysed the immunoSEQ multiplex PCR reads using MiXCR and keeps one entry per CDR3 protein. The repertoire holds 95,000 to 150,000 distinct CDR3 sequences, about 94% seen once, with less than 0.3% in the top ten. The sequencing input was CD8+ T cells from PBMCs. The chain joins TRBV29-1 to TRBJ2-7; D not certain. The TCR sequence derives from a human donor with Susac syndrome. CDR3 sequence reads: CSYRWGREQYF. The CDR3 region has the DNA TGCAGCTACCGATGGGGTCGCGAGCAGTACTTC.